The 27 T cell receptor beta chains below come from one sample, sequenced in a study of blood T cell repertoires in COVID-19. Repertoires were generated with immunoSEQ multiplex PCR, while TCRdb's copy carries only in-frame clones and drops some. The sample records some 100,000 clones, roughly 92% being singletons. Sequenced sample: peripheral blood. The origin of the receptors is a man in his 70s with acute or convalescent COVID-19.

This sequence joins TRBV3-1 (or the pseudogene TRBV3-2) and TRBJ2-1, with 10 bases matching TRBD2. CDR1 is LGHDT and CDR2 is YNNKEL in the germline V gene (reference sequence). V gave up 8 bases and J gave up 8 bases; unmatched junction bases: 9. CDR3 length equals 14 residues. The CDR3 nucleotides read TGTGCCAGCCAGTCGAGCGGGGGGGCCTATGAGCAGTTCTTC. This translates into CASQSSGGAYEQFF.

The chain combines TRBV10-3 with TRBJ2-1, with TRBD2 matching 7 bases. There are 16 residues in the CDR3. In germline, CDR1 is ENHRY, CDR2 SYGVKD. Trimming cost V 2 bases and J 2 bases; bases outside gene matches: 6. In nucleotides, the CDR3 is TGTGCCATCAGTGAGGGGCTAGCGGAAACCTACAATGAGCAGTTCTTC. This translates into CAISEGLAETYNEQFF.

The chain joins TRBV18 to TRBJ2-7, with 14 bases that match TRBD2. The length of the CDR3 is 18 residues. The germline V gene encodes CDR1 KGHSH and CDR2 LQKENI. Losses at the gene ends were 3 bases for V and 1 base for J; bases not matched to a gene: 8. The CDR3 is CASSPAGLAGARSYEQYF. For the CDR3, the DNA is TGTGCCAGCTCACCGGCGGGACTAGCGGGAGCTAGGTCCTACGAGCAGTACTTC.

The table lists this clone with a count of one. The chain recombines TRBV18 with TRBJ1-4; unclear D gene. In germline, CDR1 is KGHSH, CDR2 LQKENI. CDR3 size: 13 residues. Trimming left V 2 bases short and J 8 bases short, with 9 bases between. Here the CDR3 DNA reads TGTGCCAGCTCACCAACAGTAAGGGAAAAACTGTTTTTT. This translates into CASSPTVREKLFF.

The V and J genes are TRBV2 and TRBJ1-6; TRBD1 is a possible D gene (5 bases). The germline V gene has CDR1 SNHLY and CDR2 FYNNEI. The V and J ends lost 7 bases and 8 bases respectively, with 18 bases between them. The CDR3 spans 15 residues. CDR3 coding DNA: TGTGCCAGCATCCAACAGGCCCCCGCTGATTCACCCCTCCACTTT. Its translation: CASIQQAPADSPLHF.

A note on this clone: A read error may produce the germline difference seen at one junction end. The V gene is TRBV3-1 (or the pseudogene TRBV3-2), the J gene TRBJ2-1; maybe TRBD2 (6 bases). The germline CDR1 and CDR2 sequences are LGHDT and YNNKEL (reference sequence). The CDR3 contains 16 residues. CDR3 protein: CASSEEPGVGYNEQFF. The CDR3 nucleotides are TGTGCCAGCAGCGAAGAACCGGGAGTTGGCTACAATGAGCAGTTCTTC.

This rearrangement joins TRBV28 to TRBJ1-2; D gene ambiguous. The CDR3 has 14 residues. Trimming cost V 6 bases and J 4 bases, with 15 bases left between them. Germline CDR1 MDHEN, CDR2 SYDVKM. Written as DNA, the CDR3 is TGTGCCAGCAGCCAGGCCGTAAATTTCTATGGCTACACCTTC. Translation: CASSQAVNFYGYTF.

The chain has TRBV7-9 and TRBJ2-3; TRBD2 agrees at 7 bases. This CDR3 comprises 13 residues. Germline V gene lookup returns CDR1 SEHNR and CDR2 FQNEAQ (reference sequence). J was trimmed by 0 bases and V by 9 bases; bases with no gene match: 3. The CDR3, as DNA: TGTGCCAGTGGGGGGGATAGCACAGATACGCAGTATTTT. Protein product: CASGGDSTDTQYF.

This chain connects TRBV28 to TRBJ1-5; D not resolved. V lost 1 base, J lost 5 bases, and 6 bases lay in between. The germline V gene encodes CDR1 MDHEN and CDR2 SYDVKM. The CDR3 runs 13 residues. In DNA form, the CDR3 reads TGTGCCAGCAGTTTATCCAGGTATCAGCCCCAGCATTTT. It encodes CASSLSRYQPQHF. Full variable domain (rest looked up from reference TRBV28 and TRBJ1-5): DVKVTQSSRYLVKRTGEKVFLECVQDMDHENMFWYRQDPGLGLRLIYFSYDVKMKEKGDIPEGYSVSREKKERFSLILESASTNQTSMYLCASSLSRYQPQHFGDGTRLSIL.

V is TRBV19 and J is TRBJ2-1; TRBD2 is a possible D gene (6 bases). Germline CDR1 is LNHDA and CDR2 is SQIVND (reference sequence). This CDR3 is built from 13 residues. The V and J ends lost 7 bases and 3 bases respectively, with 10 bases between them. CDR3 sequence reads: CASNSGVYNEQFF. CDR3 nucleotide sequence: TGTGCCAGTAATAGCGGAGTCTACAATGAGCAGTTCTTC.

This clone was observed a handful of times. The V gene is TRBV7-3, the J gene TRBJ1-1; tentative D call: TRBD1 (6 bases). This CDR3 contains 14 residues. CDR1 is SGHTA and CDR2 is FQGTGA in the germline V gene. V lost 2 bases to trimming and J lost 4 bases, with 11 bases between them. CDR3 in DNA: TGTGCCAGCAGCTTACTTCAGGGGAGCACTGAAGCTTTCTTT. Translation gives CASSLLQGSTEAFF.

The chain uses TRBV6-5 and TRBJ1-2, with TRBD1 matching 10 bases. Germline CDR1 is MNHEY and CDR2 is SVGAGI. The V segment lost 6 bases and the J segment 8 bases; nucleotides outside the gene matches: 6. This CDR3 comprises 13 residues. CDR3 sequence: CASRRQGARGYTF. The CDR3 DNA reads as TGTGCCAGCAGGCGACAGGGGGCGCGGGGCTACACCTTC.

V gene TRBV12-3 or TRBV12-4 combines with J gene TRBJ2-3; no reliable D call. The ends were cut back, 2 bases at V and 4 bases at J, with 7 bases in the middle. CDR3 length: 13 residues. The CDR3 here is CASSLWQADTQYF. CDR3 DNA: TGTGCCAGCAGTTTATGGCAAGCAGATACGCAGTATTTT.

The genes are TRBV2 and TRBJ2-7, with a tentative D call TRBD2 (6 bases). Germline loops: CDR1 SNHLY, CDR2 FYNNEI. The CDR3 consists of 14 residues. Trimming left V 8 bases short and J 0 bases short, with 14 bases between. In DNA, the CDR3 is TGTGCCAGCCGTAGACTAGTACCCTCCTACGAGCAGTACTTC. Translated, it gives CASRRLVPSYEQYF.

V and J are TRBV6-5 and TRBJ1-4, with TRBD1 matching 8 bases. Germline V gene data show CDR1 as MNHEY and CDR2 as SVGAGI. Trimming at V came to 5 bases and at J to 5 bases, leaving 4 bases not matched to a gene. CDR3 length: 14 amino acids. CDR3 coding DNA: TGTGCCAGCAGTCTGGACAGGGCGAATGAAAAACTGTTTTTT. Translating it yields CASSLDRANEKLFF.

The CDR3 spells CASSYSSLSSTGELFF. In DNA form, the CDR3 reads TGTGCCAGCAGTTACTCTTCGTTGTCTAGTACCGGGGAGCTGTTTTTT. The V call is TRBV6-5, the J call TRBJ2-2; D is uncertain. CDR3 size: 16 residues. V dropped 0 bases and J dropped 5 bases, with 13 bases sitting between them. Germline CDR1 is MNHEY and CDR2 is SVGAGI.

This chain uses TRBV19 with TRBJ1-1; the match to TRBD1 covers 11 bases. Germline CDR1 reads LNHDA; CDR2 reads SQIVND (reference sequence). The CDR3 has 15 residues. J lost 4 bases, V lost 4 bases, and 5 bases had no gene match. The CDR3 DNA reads TGTGCCAGTAGTAATAAGGGACAGGGGGGCACTGAAGCTTTCTTT. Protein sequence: CASSNKGQGGTEAFF.

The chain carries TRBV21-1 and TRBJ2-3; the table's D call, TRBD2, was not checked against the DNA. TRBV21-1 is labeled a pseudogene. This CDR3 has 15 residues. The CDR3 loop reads CASARLAGEKDTQYF. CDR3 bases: TGTGCCAGCGCCCGACTAGCGGGAGAGAAAGATACGCAGTATTTT.

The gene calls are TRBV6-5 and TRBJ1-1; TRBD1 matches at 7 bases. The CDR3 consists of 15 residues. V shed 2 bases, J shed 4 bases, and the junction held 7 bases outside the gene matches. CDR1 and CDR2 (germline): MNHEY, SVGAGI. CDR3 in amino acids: CASSYGGQLTTEAFF. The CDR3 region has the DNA TGTGCCAGCAGTTACGGGGGACAGTTGACCACTGAAGCTTTCTTT.

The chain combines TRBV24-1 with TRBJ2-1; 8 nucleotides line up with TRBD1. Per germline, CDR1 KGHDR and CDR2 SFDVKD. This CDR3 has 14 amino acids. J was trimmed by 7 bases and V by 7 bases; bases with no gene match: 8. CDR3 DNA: TGTGCCACCAGCCGGACAGGGCTGGGGAATGAGCAGTTCTTC. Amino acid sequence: CATSRTGLGNEQFF.

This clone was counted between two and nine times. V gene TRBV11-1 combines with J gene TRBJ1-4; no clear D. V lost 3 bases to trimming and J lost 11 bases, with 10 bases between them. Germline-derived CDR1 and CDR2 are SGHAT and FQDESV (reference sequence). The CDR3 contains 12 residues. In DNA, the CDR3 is TGTGCCAGCAGCTTGAACAGCGGTAAACTGTTTTTT. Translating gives CASSLNSGKLFF.

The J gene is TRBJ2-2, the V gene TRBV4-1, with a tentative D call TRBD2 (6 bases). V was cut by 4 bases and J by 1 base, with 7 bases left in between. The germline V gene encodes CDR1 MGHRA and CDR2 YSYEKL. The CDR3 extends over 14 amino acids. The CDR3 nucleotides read TGCGCCAGCAGCCCGGGACTGAACACCGGGGAGCTGTTTTTT. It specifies CASSPGLNTGELFF.

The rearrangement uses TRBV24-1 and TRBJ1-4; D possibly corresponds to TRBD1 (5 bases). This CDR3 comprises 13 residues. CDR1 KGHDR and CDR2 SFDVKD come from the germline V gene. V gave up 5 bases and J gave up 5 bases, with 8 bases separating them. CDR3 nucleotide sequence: TGTGCCACCAGTGTTGCAGGGAATGAAAAACTGTTTTTT. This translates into CATSVAGNEKLFF.

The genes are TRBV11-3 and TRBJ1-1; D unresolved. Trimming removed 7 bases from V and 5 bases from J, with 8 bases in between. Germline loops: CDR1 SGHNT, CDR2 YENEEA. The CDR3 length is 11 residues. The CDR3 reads CASTPRTEAFF. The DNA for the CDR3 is TGTGCCAGCACTCCGAGAACTGAAGCTTTCTTT.

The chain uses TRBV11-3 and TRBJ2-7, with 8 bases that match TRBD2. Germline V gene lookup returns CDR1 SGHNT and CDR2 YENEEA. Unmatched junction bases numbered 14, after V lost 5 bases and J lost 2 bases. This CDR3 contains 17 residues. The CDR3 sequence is CASSRRGSGSRTYEQYF. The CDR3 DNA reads TGTGCCAGCAGCCGCCGGGGAAGCGGGAGCCGGACCTACGAGCAGTACTTC. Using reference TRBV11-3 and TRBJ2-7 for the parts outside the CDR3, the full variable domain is EAGVVQSPRYKIIEKKQPVAFWCNPISGHNTLYWYLQNLGQGPELLIRYENEEAVDDSQLPKDRFSAERLKGVDSTLKIQPAELGDSAVYLCASSRRGSGSRTYEQYFGPGTRLTVT.

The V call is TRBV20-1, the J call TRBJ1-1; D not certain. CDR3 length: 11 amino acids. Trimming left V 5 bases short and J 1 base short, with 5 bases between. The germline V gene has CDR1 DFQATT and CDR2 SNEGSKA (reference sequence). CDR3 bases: TGCAGTGCTGAGGAGAACACTGAAGCTTTCTTT. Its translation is CSAEENTEAFF.

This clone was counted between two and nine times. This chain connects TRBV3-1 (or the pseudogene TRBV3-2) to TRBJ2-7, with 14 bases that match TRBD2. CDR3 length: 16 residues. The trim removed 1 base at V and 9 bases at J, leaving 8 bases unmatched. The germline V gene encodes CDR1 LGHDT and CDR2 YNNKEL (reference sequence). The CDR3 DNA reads TGTGCCAGCAGCCAAGTATTAGGACTAGCGGGAGGAGGGCAGTACTTC. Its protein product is CASSQVLGLAGGGQYF.